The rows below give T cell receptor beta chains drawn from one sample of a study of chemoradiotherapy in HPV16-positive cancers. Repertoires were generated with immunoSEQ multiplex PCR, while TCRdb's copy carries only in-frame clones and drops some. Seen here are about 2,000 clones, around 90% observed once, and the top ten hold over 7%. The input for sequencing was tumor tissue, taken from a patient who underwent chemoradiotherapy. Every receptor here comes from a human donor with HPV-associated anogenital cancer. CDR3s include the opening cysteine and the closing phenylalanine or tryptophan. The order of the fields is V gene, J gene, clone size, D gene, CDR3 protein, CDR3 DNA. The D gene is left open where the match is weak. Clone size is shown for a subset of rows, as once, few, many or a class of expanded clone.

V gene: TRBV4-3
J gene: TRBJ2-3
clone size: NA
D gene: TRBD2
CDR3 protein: CASSPLGGGTDTQYF
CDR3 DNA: TGCGCCAGCAGCCCCCTGGGAGGGGGCACAGATACGCAGTATTTT

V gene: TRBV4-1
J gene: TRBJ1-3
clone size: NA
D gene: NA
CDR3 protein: CASSQGAHRPWAGNTIYF
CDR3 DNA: TGCGCCAGCAGCCAAGGTGCGCACAGACCCTGGGCTGGAAACACCATATATTTT

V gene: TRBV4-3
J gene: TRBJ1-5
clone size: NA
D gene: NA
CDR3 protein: CASSQESTAGPQPQHF
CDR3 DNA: TGCGCCAGCAGCCAAGAATCTACGGCAGGTCCTCAGCCCCAGCATTTT

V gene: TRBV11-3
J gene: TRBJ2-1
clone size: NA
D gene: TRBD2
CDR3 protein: CASRGLGSGSEGNEQFF
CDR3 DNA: TGTGCCAGCAGGGGGTTGGGTAGCGGGAGTGAAGGCAATGAGCAGTTCTTC

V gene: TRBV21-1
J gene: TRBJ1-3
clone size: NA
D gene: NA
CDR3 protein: CASSKARQRLEAGNTIYF
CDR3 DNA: TGTGCCAGCAGCAAAGCCCGCCAGCGGCTTGAGGCTGGAAACACCATATATTTT

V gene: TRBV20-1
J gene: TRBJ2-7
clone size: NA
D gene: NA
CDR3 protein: CSARLAYEQYF
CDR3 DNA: TGCAGTGCTAGACTAGCCTACGAGCAGTACTTC

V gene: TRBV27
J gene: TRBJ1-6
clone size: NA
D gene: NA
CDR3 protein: CASSLWQNSPLHF
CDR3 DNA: TGTGCCAGCAGTTTATGGCAGAATTCACCCCTCCACTTT

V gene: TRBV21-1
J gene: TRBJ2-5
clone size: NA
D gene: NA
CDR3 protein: CASSKGESGMETQYF
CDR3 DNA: TGTGCCAGCAGCAAAGGGGAATCGGGGATGGAGACCCAGTACTTC

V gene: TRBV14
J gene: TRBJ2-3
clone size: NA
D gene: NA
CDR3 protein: CASSQVITGLDTQYF
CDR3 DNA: TGTGCCAGCAGCCAAGTTATTACGGGTTTAGATACGCAGTATTTT

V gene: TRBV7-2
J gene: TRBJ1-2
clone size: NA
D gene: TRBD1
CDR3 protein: CASSDRGKNYGYTF
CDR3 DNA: TGTGCCAGCAGCGACAGGGGGAAGAACTATGGCTACACCTTC

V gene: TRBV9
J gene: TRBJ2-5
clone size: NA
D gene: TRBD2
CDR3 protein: CASGGRGRLQETQYF
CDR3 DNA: TGTGCCAGCGGAGGGAGGGGCAGGCTTCAAGAGACCCAGTACTTC

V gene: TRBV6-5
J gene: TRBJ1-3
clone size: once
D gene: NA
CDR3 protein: CASSLGGAGNTIYF
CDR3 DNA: TGTGCCAGCAGTTTGGGGGGGGCTGGAAACACCATATATTTT

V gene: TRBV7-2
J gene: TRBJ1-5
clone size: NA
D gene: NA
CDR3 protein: CASSLEGGARQPQHF
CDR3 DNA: TGTGCCAGCAGCTTAGAGGGGGGCGCAAGGCAGCCCCAGCATTTT

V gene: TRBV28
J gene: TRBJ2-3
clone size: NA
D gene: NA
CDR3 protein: CASSLPQDTQYF
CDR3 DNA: TGTGCCAGCAGTTTGCCGCAAGATACGCAGTATTTT

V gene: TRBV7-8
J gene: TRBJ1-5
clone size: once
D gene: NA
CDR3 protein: CASSLGRDQPQHF
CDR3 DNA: TGTGCCAGCAGCTTGGGTCGGGATCAGCCCCAGCATTTT

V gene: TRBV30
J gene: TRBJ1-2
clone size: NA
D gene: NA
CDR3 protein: CAWSKSGSYGYTF
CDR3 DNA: TGTGCCTGGAGTAAGTCAGGGTCCTATGGCTACACCTTC

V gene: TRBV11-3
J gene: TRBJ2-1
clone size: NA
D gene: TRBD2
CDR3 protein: CASIQGTTYNEQFF
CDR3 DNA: TGTGCCAGCATCCAAGGGACTACCTACAATGAGCAGTTCTTC

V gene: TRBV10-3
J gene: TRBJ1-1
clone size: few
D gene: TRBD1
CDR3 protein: CAIRTGVGGTEAFF
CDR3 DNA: TGTGCCATCAGAACAGGGGTGGGGGGCACTGAAGCTTTCTTT

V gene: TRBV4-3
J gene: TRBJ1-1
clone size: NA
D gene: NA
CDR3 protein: CASSQDSGGYTEAFF
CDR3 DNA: TGCGCCAGCAGCCAAGATTCGGGGGGATACACTGAAGCTTTCTTT

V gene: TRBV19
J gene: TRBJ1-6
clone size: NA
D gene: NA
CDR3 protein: CASSINPIQGISNNSPLHF
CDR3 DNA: TGTGCCAGTAGTATAAATCCTATCCAGGGGATTAGTAATAATTCACCCCTCCACTTT

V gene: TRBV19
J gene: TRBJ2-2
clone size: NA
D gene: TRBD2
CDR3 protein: CASSPRTSPTGELFF
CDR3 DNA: TGTGCCAGTAGTCCGAGGACTAGCCCCACCGGGGAGCTGTTTTTT

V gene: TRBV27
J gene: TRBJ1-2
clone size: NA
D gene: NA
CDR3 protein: CASRDFRGRYGYTF
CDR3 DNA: TGTGCCAGCAGAGATTTCCGGGGGCGATATGGCTACACCTTC

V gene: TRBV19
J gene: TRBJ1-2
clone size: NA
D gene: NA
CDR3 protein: CASSRDGGNYGYTF
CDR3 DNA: TGTGCCAGTAGCAGGGACGGGGGTAACTATGGCTACACCTTC

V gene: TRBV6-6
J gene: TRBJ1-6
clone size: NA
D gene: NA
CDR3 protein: CATRTESYNSPLHF
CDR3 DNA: TGTGCCACCCGGACAGAATCCTATAATTCACCCCTCCACTTT

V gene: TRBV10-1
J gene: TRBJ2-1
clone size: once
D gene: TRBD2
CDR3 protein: CASSEKRGGSRNEQFF
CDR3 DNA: TGCGCCAGCAGTGAGAAGCGGGGTGGTTCCCGCAATGAGCAGTTCTTC

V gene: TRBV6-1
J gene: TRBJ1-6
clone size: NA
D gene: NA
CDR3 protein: CASSVGLDNSPLHF
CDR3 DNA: TGTGCCAGCAGTGTGGGACTAGATAATTCACCCCTCCACTTT

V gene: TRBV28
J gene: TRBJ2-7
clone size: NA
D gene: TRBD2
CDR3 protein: CASTKLAGLYEQYF
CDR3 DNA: TGTGCCAGCACGAAACTAGCGGGGTTGTACGAGCAGTACTTC

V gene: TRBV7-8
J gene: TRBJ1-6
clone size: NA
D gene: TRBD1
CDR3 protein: CASSFNRGRVNNSPLHF
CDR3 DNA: TGTGCCAGCAGCTTTAACAGGGGGCGTGTAAATAATTCACCCCTCCACTTT

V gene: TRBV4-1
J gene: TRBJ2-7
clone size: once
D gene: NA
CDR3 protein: CASSHELLLSSYEQYF
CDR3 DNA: TGCGCCAGCAGCCATGAACTACTCCTTAGCTCCTACGAGCAGTACTTC

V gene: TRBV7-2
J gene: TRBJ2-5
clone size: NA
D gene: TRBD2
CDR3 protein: CASSPSGSGIQETQYF
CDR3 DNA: TGTGCCAGCAGCCCCTCGGGGAGCGGGATTCAAGAGACCCAGTACTTC

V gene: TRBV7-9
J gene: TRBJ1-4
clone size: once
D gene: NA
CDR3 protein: CASSLQLGPLQEKLFF
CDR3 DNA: TGTGCCAGCAGCCTTCAGTTAGGCCCCCTTCAGGAAAAACTGTTTTTT

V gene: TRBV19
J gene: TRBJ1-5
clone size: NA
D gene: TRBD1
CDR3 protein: CASSIGQGAFQPQHF
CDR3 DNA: TGTGCCAGTAGTATAGGACAGGGGGCTTTTCAGCCCCAGCATTTT

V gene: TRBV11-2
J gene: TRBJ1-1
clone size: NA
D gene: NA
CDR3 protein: CASSLDVRDCFF
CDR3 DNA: TGTGCCAGCAGCTTAGACGTACGGGACTGTTTTTTT

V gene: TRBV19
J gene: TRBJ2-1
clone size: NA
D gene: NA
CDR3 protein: CAGPYWQTGDEQFF
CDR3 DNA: TGTGCCGGCCCTTATTGGCAGACTGGGGATGAGCAGTTCTTC

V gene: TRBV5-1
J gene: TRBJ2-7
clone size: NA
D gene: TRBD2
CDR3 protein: CASSLQTSGSSYEQYF
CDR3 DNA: TGCGCCAGCAGCCTCCAGACTAGCGGGAGCTCCTACGAGCAGTACTTC

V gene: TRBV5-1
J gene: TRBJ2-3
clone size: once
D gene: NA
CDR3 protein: CASRWDTIQGTDTQYF
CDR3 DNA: TGCGCCAGCAGGTGGGACACAATTCAGGGCACAGATACGCAGTATTTT

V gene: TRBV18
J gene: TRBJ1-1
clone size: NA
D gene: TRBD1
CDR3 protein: CASHTGGSTEAFF
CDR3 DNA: TGTGCCAGCCACACAGGGGGGTCCACTGAAGCTTTCTTT

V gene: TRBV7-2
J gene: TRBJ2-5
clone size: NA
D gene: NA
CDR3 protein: CASGSRKETQYF
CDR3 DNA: TGTGCCAGCGGGTCTAGAAAAGAGACCCAGTACTTC

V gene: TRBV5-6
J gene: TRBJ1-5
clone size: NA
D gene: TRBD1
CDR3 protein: CASSRGTDSNQPQHF
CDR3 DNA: TGTGCCAGCAGCCGGGGGACAGATAGCAATCAGCCCCAGCATTTT

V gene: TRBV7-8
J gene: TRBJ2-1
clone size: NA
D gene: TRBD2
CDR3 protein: CASSLREGSGNEQFF
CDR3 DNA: TGTGCCAGCAGCTTACGGGAGGGCTCAGGCAATGAGCAGTTCTTC

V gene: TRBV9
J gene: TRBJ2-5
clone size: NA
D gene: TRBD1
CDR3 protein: CASSVGGGQGMQTQYF
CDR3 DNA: TGTGCCAGCAGCGTAGGGGGGGGACAGGGTATGCAGACCCAGTACTTC

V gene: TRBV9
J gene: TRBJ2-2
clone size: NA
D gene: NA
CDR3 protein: CASSVAWVTGELFF
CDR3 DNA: TGTGCCAGCAGCGTAGCTTGGGTTACCGGGGAGCTGTTTTTT

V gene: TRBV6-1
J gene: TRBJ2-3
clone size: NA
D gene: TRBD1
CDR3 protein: CATIWTGGTDTQYF
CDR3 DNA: TGTGCCACTATTTGGACAGGGGGCACAGATACGCAGTATTTT

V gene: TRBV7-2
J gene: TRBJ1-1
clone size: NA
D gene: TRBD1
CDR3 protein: CASSREGARVPEAFF
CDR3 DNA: TGTGCCAGCAGCCGTGAGGGGGCGCGGGTGCCCGAAGCTTTCTTT

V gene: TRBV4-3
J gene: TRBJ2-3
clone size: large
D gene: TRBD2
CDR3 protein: CASSQRASGSDTQYF
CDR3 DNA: TGCGCCAGCAGCCAAAGGGCTAGCGGGAGTGATACGCAGTATTTT

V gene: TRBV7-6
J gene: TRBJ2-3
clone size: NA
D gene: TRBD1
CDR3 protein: CASSLRPGQRTDTQYF
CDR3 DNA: TGTGCCAGCAGCTTAAGACCGGGACAGAGGACAGATACGCAGTATTTT

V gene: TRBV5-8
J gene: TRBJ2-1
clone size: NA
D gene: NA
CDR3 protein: CASSLDQNNEQFF
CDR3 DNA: TGTGCCAGCAGCTTGGATCAGAACAATGAGCAGTTCTTC

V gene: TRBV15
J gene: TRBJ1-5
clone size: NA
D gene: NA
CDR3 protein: CATSSPLPSLSNQPQHF
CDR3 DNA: TGTGCCACCAGCAGTCCCCTCCCCTCATTGAGCAATCAGCCCCAGCATTTT

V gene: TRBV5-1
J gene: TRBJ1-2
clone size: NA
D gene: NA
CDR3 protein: CASSLDTFSGYTF
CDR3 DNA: TGCGCCAGCAGCTTGGATACGTTCAGTGGCTACACCTTC

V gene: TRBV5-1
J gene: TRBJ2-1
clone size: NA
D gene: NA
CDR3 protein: CASSLDEGPYNEQFF
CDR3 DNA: TGCGCCAGCAGCTTGGATGAGGGACCCTACAATGAGCAGTTCTTC

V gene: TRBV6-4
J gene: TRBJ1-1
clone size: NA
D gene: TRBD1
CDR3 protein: CASRGQGKSTEAFF
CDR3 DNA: TGTGCCAGCAGAGGACAGGGCAAATCCACTGAAGCTTTCTTT

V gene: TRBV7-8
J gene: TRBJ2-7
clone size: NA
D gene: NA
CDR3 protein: CASRVGRWGDEQYF
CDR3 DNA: TGTGCCAGCAGGGTAGGACGGTGGGGTGACGAGCAGTACTTC

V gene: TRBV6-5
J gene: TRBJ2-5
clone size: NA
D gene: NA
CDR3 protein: CASSLGVRETQYF
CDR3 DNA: TGTGCCAGCAGTTTAGGGGTTCGGGAGACCCAGTACTTC

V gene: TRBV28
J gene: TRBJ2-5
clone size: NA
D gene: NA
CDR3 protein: CASSFLGYQETQYF
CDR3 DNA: TGTGCCAGCAGTTTCCTGGGATACCAAGAGACCCAGTACTTC

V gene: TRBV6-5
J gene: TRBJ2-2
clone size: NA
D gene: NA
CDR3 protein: CASKGRGTTGELFF
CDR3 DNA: TGTGCCAGCAAAGGGCGAGGGACCACCGGGGAGCTGTTTTTT